These T cell receptor beta chains were read from a single sample in a study of Ad26.COV2.S vaccination and SARS-CoV-2 variants. The data were produced by immunoSEQ multiplex PCR, yet TCRdb's version contains in-frame clones alone and is incomplete. The sample holds roughly 400,000 clones, around 92% seen once. Specimen: peripheral blood, collected in a trial of Ad26.COV2.S vaccine versus placebo. These receptors all stem from a person aged 18-65 years who received the Ad26.COV2.S COVID-19 vaccine or a placebo. Both conserved end residues are part of each CDR3.

>TRBV15
CATSRVGTSGNTIYF
>TRBV28
CASSLFGTGVRTEAFF
>TRBV24-1
CATSDGGSKAFF
>TRBV4-3
CASSQDHGRDTAEQYF
>TRBV12-5
CASGNSIGDTQYF
>TRBV6-2/TRBV6-3
CASSHDPGENIQYF
>TRBV10-1
CASSETGPGGSYEQYF
>TRBV9
CASSPDTGELFF
>TRBV5-8
CASRWLGGQPQHF
>TRBV10-2
CASSEATANTGELFF
>TRBV9
CASSVKGSAGYF
>TRBV10-3
CAISESVSNQPQHF
>TRBV5-8
CASSPGDSGANVLTF
>TRBV2
CASTQLMNTEAFF
>TRBV6-5
CASKRIDEQFF
>TRBV6-5
CASRGTDRGEKLFF
>TRBV11-3
CASSSTSPGELFF